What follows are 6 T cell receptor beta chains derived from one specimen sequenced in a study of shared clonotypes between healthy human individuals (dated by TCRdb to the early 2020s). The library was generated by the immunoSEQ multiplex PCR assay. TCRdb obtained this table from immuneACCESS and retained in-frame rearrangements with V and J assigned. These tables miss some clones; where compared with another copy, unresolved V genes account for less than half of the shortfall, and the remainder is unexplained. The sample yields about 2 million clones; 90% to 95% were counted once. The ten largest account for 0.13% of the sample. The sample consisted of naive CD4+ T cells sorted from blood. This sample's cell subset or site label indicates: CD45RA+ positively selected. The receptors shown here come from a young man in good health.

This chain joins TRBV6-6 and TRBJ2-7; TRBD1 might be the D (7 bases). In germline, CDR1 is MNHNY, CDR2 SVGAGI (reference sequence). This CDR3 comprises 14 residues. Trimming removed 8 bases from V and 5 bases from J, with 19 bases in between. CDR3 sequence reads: CASGWGDSRNEQYF. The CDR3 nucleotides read TGTGCCAGCGGGTGGGGGGACAGTAGAAACGAGCAGTACTTC.

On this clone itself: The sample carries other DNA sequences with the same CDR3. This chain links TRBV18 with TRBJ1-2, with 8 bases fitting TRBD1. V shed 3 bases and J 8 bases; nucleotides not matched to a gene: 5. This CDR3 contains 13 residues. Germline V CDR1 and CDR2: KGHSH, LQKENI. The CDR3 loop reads CASSPTGEGGYTF. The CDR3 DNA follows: TGTGCCAGCTCACCGACAGGGGAAGGCGGCTACACCTTC.

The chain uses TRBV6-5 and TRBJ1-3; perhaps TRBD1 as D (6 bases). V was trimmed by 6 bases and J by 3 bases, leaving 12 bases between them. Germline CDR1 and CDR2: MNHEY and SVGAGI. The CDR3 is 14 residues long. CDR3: CASRLLQGGNTIYF. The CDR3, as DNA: TGTGCCAGCAGACTATTACAGGGTGGAAACACCATATATTTT.

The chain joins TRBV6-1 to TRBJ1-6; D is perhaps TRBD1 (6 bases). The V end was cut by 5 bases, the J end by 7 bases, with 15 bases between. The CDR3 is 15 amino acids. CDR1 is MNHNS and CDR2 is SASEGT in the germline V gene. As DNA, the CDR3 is TGTGCCAGCAGTTCCAGGGGAGGGCTCAATTCACCCCTCCACTTT. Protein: CASSSRGGLNSPLHF.

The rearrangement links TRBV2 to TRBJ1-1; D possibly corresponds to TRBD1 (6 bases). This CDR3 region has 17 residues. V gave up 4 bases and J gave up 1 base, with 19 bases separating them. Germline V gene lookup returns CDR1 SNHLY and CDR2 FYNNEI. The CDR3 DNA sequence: TGTGCCAGCAGTGTAACAGGGAGTACCGGATGGAACACTGAAGCTTTCTTT. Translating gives CASSVTGSTGWNTEAFF.

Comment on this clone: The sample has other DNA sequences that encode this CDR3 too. CDR3 nucleotide sequence: TGTGCCAGCAGCCCCCACCAAGAGACCCAGTACTTC. It specifies CASSPHQETQYF. The chain links TRBV7-2 to TRBJ2-5, with unresolved D. CDR3 size: 12 residues. Trimming shortened V by 5 bases and J by 0 bases, and 4 bases separated the two germline ends. CDR1 SGHTA and CDR2 FQGNSA come from the germline V gene. Looking up the rest from reference TRBV7-2 and TRBJ2-5 gives the full variable domain: GAGVSQSPSNKVTEKGKDVELRCDPISGHTALYWYRQSLGQGLEFLIYFQGNSAPDKSGLPSDRFSAERTGGSVSTLTIQRTQQEDSAVYLCASSPHQETQYFGPGTRLLVL.